The present T cell receptor beta chain was sequenced within a study of shared clonotypes between healthy human individuals. Study-wide points: A handful of donors held about 4.5% of naive CD4 clonotypes in common. Only blood samples were collected, and tissue repertoires likely differ. Shared clonotypes across all four donors exceeded non-shared ones in generation probability.

V lost 3 bases to trimming and J lost 7 bases, with 19 bases between them. Germline CDR1 and CDR2: LGHNA and YNFKEQ. This CDR3 is built from 15 residues. TCRdb keeps only in-frame clones here, not all; method: immunoSEQ multiplex PCR. This sample carries nearly 2 million clones, approximately 94% of them seen once, and the ten largest clones take roughly 1%. Points on this clone: Antigen: not known.

The naive CD8 subset, CD45RO-negative cells positively selected for CCR7, excluded terminally differentiated effector memory CD45RA+ cells. The donors were all Caucasian adults (living in Nashville, Tennessee). V gene TRBV4-2 combines with J gene TRBJ2-7; TRBD2 might be the D (6 bases). Sequencing was carried out using naive CD8+ T cells sorted from blood. The source of this sequence is a man aged 18 to 29 in good health. DNA of the CDR3: TGTGCCAGCAGCCAGACCCGGGACTCCGCCGGGGAGCAGTACTTC. Encoded protein: CASSQTRDSAGEQYF.